This passage covers 32 T cell receptor beta chains from one sample sequenced in a study of shared T cell receptors in the human thymus. Profiling relied on immunoSEQ multiplex PCR, and the TCRdb table lists in-frame clones only, not all of them. In the table there are 600,000 to 900,000 clones, over 75% of which are singletons. These data were likewise used in another study, on human thymus T cells.

The source material was thymocytes. These receptor sequences come from a girl less than two years old with a congenital heart defect.

The J gene is TRBJ1-4, the V gene TRBV5-8; D may be TRBD1 (5 bases). Germline loops: CDR1 SGHTS, CDR2 YDEGEE. V was pared by 4 bases and J by 8 bases, with 30 bases between. CDR3 length equals 19 residues. The CDR3 DNA reads TGTGCCAGCAGCCGAGGTTGGGGTACTCACGGGGGAGTTGAAGAAAAACTGTTTTTT. Its protein product is CASSRGWGTHGGVEEKLFF.

This chain connects TRBV30 to TRBJ2-1; weak D call: TRBD2 (7 bases). Germline CDR1 and CDR2: GTSNPN and SVGIG (reference sequence). Trimming cost V 2 bases and J 7 bases, with 18 bases left between them. This CDR3 has 15 residues. CDR3 in DNA: TGTGCCTGGAGTTTAGGGGGGGCCTTTTCGAATGAGCAGTTCTTC. Translated: CAWSLGGAFSNEQFF.

The CDR3 loop reads CASSFSGLAGGPHGELFF. The CDR3 DNA reads TGTGCCAGCAGCTTCTCCGGTCTGGCGGGGGGGCCCCACGGGGAGCTGTTTTTT. The V and J genes are TRBV13 and TRBJ2-2; 9 bases are shared with TRBD2. V dropped 3 bases and J dropped 7; count of bases not matched to a gene: 15. From germline, CDR1 is PRHDT and CDR2 FYEKMQ (reference sequence). The CDR3 is made up of 18 amino acids.

This chain uses TRBV5-8 with TRBJ1-2; a weak D match, TRBD1 (6 bases). The germline gives CDR1 SGHTS, CDR2 YDEGEE. The V end lost 2 bases, the J end lost 1 base, and 15 bases lay between the germline ends. CDR3 length: 16 amino acids. CDR3 DNA: TGTGCCAGCAGCTTATCATCTCAGGGGTTTAACTATGGCTACACCTTC. It is translated as CASSLSSQGFNYGYTF.

The chain uses TRBV6-1 and TRBJ2-1; 9 positions agree with TRBD1. The CDR3 has 14 residues. Germline V gene sequence: CDR1 MNHNS, CDR2 SASEGT. After removal of 2 bases from V and 9 bases from J, the junction contained 5 bases not matched to a gene. The CDR3 bases are TGTGCCAGCAGTGAAAAGGGACAGGGAGGTGAGCAGTTCTTC. It is translated as CASSEKGQGGEQFF.

The chain joins TRBV5-4 to TRBJ2-7; TRBD1 aligns across 10 bases. Unmatched junction bases numbered 11, after V lost 9 bases and J lost 5 bases. The CDR3 contains 14 residues. The V gene's germline CDR1 is SGHNT and CDR2 YYREEE (reference sequence). Written as DNA, the CDR3 is TGTGCCACTACTAACGCCGGGACAGGGGACGAGCAGTACTTC. It translates to CATTNAGTGDEQYF.

V gene TRBV28 combines with J gene TRBJ1-4; the D is unclear. Germline V gives CDR1 MDHEN, CDR2 SYDVKM. The CDR3 runs to 14 residues. V lost 6 bases, J lost 5 bases, and 13 bases lay in between. The CDR3 region is CASSFGYPNEKLFF. For the CDR3, the DNA is TGTGCCAGCAGCTTCGGTTACCCCAATGAAAAACTGTTTTTT. Complete variable domain (other parts from reference TRBV28 and TRBJ1-4): DVKVTQSSRYLVKRTGEKVFLECVQDMDHENMFWYRQDPGLGLRLIYFSYDVKMKEKGDIPEGYSVSREKKERFSLILESASTNQTSMYLCASSFGYPNEKLFFGSGTQLSVL.

The gene calls are TRBV7-3 and TRBJ2-2; 7 bases map to TRBD2. The CDR3 is 16 amino acids. Germline CDR1 SGHTA, CDR2 FQGTGA. Trimming took 5 bases from V and 5 from J; bases not matched to a gene: 11. In DNA, the CDR3 is TGTGCCAGCAGCCTACCGGGACTAATATCGACCGGGGAGCTGTTTTTT. The encoded protein is CASSLPGLISTGELFF.

The J gene is TRBJ2-3, the V gene TRBV18, with D tentatively TRBD2 (5 bases). Looked up from germline, CDR1 is KGHSH and CDR2 is LQKENI. This CDR3 contains 14 residues. Trimming pared 2 bases from V and 6 bases from J, leaving 12 bases between. For the CDR3, the DNA is TGTGCCAGCTCACCAAGAGCGGCGTTTGATACGCAGTATTTT. It encodes CASSPRAAFDTQYF.

This clone was recorded once. This chain joins TRBV7-2 and TRBJ2-1, with TRBD2 as a possible D gene (6 bases). The CDR3 totals 14 residues. V lost 1 base, J lost 9 bases, and 13 bases lay in between. Germline values: CDR1 SGHTA, CDR2 FQGNSA. CDR3 amino acids: CASSLDKDYGEQFF. As DNA, the CDR3 is TGTGCCAGCAGCTTAGACAAGGACTACGGTGAGCAGTTCTTC.

This sequence joins TRBV9 and TRBJ2-5; TRBD2 might be the D (7 bases). V was shortened by 0 bases and J by 2 bases, with 11 bases between the two germline ends. Germline V gene sequence: CDR1 SGDLS, CDR2 YYNGEE. This CDR3 comprises 15 residues. CDR3 DNA: TGTGCCAGCAGCGTAGGAGGGGGGGATCAAGAGACCCAGTACTTC. It encodes CASSVGGGDQETQYF.

V and J are TRBV7-8 and TRBJ1-2; D unresolved. CDR1 is SGHVS and CDR2 is FQNEAQ in the germline V gene. This CDR3 is 19 amino acids long. V lost 1 base and J lost 7, with 28 bases in between. The DNA of the CDR3 is TGTGCCAGCAGCTTAGGTTTCGTAGAGGGCTCTCGGTCTGTTCCTGGCTACACCTTC. Residues: CASSLGFVEGSRSVPGYTF.

V is TRBV7-2 and J is TRBJ1-1, with D possibly matching TRBD1 (6 bases). Between the trimmed V and J ends, which lost 5 bases and 1 base, there was a span of 20 bases. The CDR3 length is 17 residues. The germline CDR1 and CDR2 sequences are SGHTA and FQGNSA. In nucleotides, the CDR3 is TGTGCCAGCAGCAATACTAATTCAGGACAGAAGAACACTGAAGCTTTCTTT. This codes for CASSNTNSGQKNTEAFF. Supplemented by reference TRBV7-2 and TRBJ1-1, the full variable domain reads GAGVSQSPSNKVTEKGKDVELRCDPISGHTALYWYRQSLGQGLEFLIYFQGNSAPDKSGLPSDRFSAERTGGSVSTLTIQRTQQEDSAVYLCASSNTNSGQKNTEAFFGQGTRLTVV.

V and J are TRBV6-5 and TRBJ2-2, with 8 nucleotides matching TRBD2. Germline values: CDR1 MNHEY, CDR2 SVGAGI. This CDR3 is 14 amino acids long. Trimming removed 10 bases from V and 0 bases from J; junction bases left unmatched: 4. The CDR3 nucleotides are TGTGCCATACTAGCGGACGCGAACACCGGGGAGCTGTTTTTT. It translates to CAILADANTGELFF.

This clone was seen a few times. The chain recombines TRBV14 with TRBJ2-7, with D maybe TRBD1 (6 bases). Between the trimmed V and J ends, which lost 0 bases and 0 bases, there was a span of 18 bases. CDR3 size: 18 residues. From germline, CDR1 is SGHDN and CDR2 FVKESK. CDR3 in amino acids: CASSQEGHRDTDSYEQYF. The CDR3 DNA reads TGTGCCAGCAGCCAAGAGGGTCATCGGGACACCGACTCCTACGAGCAGTACTTC.

The chain is built from TRBV27 and TRBJ2-1, with 7 bases matching TRBD2. Germline lookup yields CDR1 MNHEY and CDR2 SMNVEV (reference sequence). The CDR3 spans 18 residues. V shed 2 bases and J 6 bases; nucleotides not matched to a gene: 16. The CDR3 nucleotides read TGTGCCAGCAGTTTAGGCCCCGGGGCCGGTCTAGCGGCCAATGAGCAGTTCTTC. It specifies CASSLGPGAGLAANEQFF.

In nucleotides, the CDR3 is TGTGCCAGCAGATACAGGGGGCTGAGCAATCAGCCCCAGCATTTT. Translating gives CASRYRGLSNQPQHF. The rearrangement uses TRBV6-6 and TRBJ1-5, with TRBD1 matching 9 bases. CDR1 is MNHNY, CDR2 SVGAGI, per germline (reference sequence). Unmatched junction bases numbered 4, after V lost 6 bases and J lost 1 base. The CDR3 runs 15 residues.

This chain connects TRBV25-1 to TRBJ2-7; 9 bases match TRBD1. After removal of 3 bases from V and 6 bases from J, the junction contained 9 bases not matched to a gene. CDR3 length: 15 residues. Germline loops: CDR1 MGHDK, CDR2 SYGVNS. The CDR3 DNA sequence: TGTGCCAGCAGTGATTTTGGACAGGGGTCTAGCGAGCAGTACTTC. The encoded protein is CASSDFGQGSSEQYF.

V and J are TRBV13 and TRBJ2-1; TRBD2 matches 12 bases. Germline V gene sequence: CDR1 PRHDT, CDR2 FYEKMQ (reference sequence). There are 17 residues in the CDR3. Losses at the gene ends were 6 bases for V and 5 bases for J; bases not matched to a gene: 11. This chain's CDR3 is CASRPVGLAGRNNEQFF. CDR3 nucleotides: TGTGCCAGCAGACCGGTAGGACTAGCGGGGCGCAACAATGAGCAGTTCTTC.

This clone was detected a few times. The CDR3 sequence is CASTPNRGNSNQPQHF. The CDR3 DNA reads as TGTGCCAGCACTCCTAACAGGGGCAATAGCAATCAGCCCCAGCATTTT. The rearrangement joins TRBV2 to TRBJ1-5; 7 bases map to TRBD1. This CDR3 is built from 16 residues. Germline V lookup: CDR1 SNHLY, CDR2 FYNNEI. The J segment lost 0 bases and the V segment lost 7 bases, leaving 9 bases of the junction unmatched.

The chain combines TRBV7-9 with TRBJ1-3; a possible D gene is TRBD1 (5 bases). Germline assignment: CDR1 SEHNR and CDR2 FQNEAQ (reference sequence). The CDR3 totals 17 residues. V was clipped by 0 bases and J by 0 bases, with 12 bases between them. CDR3 coding DNA: TGTGCCAGCAGCTTAGCCCAGGACGGACACTCTGGAAACACCATATATTTT. Its protein is CASSLAQDGHSGNTIYF.

The chain carries TRBV29-1 and TRBJ1-3, with TRBD1 matching over 10 bases. Germline V gene data show CDR1 as SQVTM and CDR2 as ANQGSEA. V lost 7 bases, J lost 1 base, and 1 base stayed unmatched. This CDR3 spans 13 amino acids. The CDR3 nucleotides are TGCAGCGGACAGGGGGCGTCTGGAAACACCATATATTTT. It is translated as CSGQGASGNTIYF.

The V gene is TRBV5-1, the J gene TRBJ2-3; the D gene is possibly TRBD2 (6 bases). Germline V CDR1 and CDR2: SGHRS, YFSETQ. V dropped 3 bases and J dropped 1 base, with 18 bases sitting between them. The CDR3 length is 17 residues. DNA for the CDR3: TGCGCCAGCAGCTCGAATCCGGGCGGAGGGGGCACAGATACGCAGTATTTT. The encoded protein is CASSSNPGGGGTDTQYF.

The rearrangement joins TRBV6-6 to TRBJ1-5; no reliable D call. V lost 7 bases, J lost 9 bases, and 13 bases lay in between. The CDR3 is 12 amino acids. CDR1 is MNHNY, CDR2 SVGAGI, per germline (reference sequence). The CDR3 loop reads CASKPWRGPQHF. For the CDR3, the DNA is TGTGCCAGCAAACCCTGGCGGGGGCCCCAGCATTTT.

The genes are TRBV19 and TRBJ2-1, with 10 nucleotides matching TRBD1. V gave up 7 bases and J gave up 5 bases; unmatched junction bases: 8. The length of the CDR3 is 15 residues. Germline values: CDR1 LNHDA, CDR2 SQIVND (reference sequence). The CDR3 sequence: CASTRFGTGDNEQFF. In nucleotides, the CDR3 is TGTGCCAGTACCAGATTCGGGACAGGGGACAATGAGCAGTTCTTC.

This chain joins TRBV7-6 and TRBJ2-1; 9 bases line up with TRBD1. Per the germline V gene, CDR1 is SGHVS and CDR2 is FNYEAQ. This CDR3 has 15 residues. After removal of 4 bases from V and 3 bases from J, the junction contained 4 bases not matched to a gene. The CDR3 DNA is TGTGCCAGCAGCTCCCGGGACAGGGACTACAATGAGCAGTTCTTC. It specifies CASSSRDRDYNEQFF. Complete variable domain (other parts from reference TRBV7-6 and TRBJ2-1): GAGVSQSPRYKVTKRGQDVALRCDPISGHVSLYWYRQALGQGPEFLTYFNYEAQQDKSGLPNDRFSAERPEGSISTLTIQRTEQRDSAMYRCASSSRDRDYNEQFFGPGTRLTVL.

The chain employs TRBV5-1 and TRBJ2-1; 10 nucleotides agree with TRBD2. The V segment lost 4 bases and the J segment 5 bases; nucleotides outside the gene matches: 9. CDR1 is SGHRS and CDR2 is YFSETQ in the germline V gene. CDR3 length: 16 residues. CDR3 nucleotide sequence: TGCGCCAGCAGCAAGGGGGTACTAGCGGGGAACAATGAGCAGTTCTTC. This encodes CASSKGVLAGNNEQFF.

This sequence joins TRBV6-1 and TRBJ1-5; 9 nucleotides line up with TRBD1. The CDR3 sequence is 15 residues long. J lost 5 bases, V lost 7 bases, and 9 bases had no gene match. Germline-derived CDR1 and CDR2 are MNHNS and SASEGT. Here the CDR3 DNA reads TGTGCCAGCACCGTGGGACAGGGAGAGCATCAGCCCCAGCATTTT. Amino acids: CASTVGQGEHQPQHF.

This chain uses TRBV7-2 with TRBJ2-3; TRBD2 aligns across 15 bases. The J segment lost 3 bases and the V segment lost 6 bases, leaving 10 bases of the junction unmatched. Germline assignment: CDR1 SGHTA and CDR2 FQGNSA. This CDR3 comprises 18 residues. CDR3 protein: CASRAGLAGGRGTDTQYF. Written as DNA, the CDR3 is TGTGCCAGCAGGGCCGGACTAGCGGGGGGGCGGGGTACAGATACGCAGTATTTT.

V is TRBV5-1 and J is TRBJ1-3; D is possibly TRBD1 (5 bases). The CDR3 spans 13 residues. V was cut by 1 base and J by 5 bases, with 7 bases left in between. Germline values: CDR1 SGHRS, CDR2 YFSETQ. CDR3 protein: CASSLTGRNTIYF. In nucleotides, the CDR3 is TGCGCCAGCAGCTTGACAGGTCGAAACACCATATATTTT. Looking up the rest from reference TRBV5-1 and TRBJ1-3 gives the full variable domain: KAGVTQTPRYLIKTRGQQVTLSCSPISGHRSVSWYQQTPGQGLQFLFEYFSETQRNKGNFPGRFSGRQFSNSRSEMNVSTLELGDSALYLCASSLTGRNTIYFGEGSWLTVV.

This chain links TRBV5-1 with TRBJ2-7; TRBD1 aligns across 10 bases. Germline V lookup: CDR1 SGHRS, CDR2 YFSETQ. The CDR3 totals 14 residues. V dropped 7 bases and J dropped 3; count of bases not matched to a gene: 7. CDR3 sequence: CASGWGTGDYEQYF. Written as DNA, the CDR3 is TGCGCCAGCGGATGGGGGACAGGGGACTACGAGCAGTACTTC.

The chain employs TRBV9 and TRBJ1-1; the match to TRBD1 covers 9 bases. Unmatched junction bases numbered 5, after V lost 1 base and J lost 1 base. Germline-derived CDR1 and CDR2 are SGDLS and YYNGEE. The CDR3 runs 16 residues. This CDR3 reads CASSVSPDRGNTEAFF. The CDR3 DNA is TGTGCCAGCAGCGTATCCCCGGACAGGGGGAACACTGAAGCTTTCTTT.